This passage covers 12 T cell receptor beta chains from one sample sequenced in a study of shared clonotypes between healthy human individuals. This table comes from immunoSEQ multiplex PCR, and its TCRdb copy is limited to in-frame clones, with some not included. Among some 1,100,000 clones listed, around 78% were seen once. The source material was memory CD4+ T cells from PBMCs. Subset given: CD45RA-negative fraction. The source of these receptors is a man younger than 35 in good health. Some clones in this sample may be carry-over from other donors' samples.

The V gene is TRBV5-4, the J gene TRBJ2-1; maybe TRBD1 (5 bases). The CDR3 runs 15 residues. Germline V gives CDR1 SGHNT, CDR2 YYREEE (reference sequence). The ends were cut back, 1 base at V and 2 bases at J, with 10 bases in the middle. CDR3 region: CASSLFSGPYNEQFF. The CDR3 DNA reads TGTGCCAGCAGCTTGTTCTCAGGGCCCTACAATGAGCAGTTCTTC.

J is TRBJ2-1 and V is TRBV11-2; TRBD2 matches 10 bases. The V gene end was trimmed by 5 bases and the J gene end by 6 bases; junction bases not matched to a gene: 10. Germline loops: CDR1 SGHAT, CDR2 FQNNGV. CDR3 length: 16 residues. For the CDR3, the DNA is TGTGCCAGCAGCCCCGATCTAGCGGGAGTGGGCAATGAGCAGTTCTTC. It encodes CASSPDLAGVGNEQFF. Supplemented by reference TRBV11-2 and TRBJ2-1, the full variable domain reads EAGVAQSPRYKIIEKRQSVAFWCNPISGHATLYWYQQILGQGPKLLIQFQNNGVVDDSQLPKDRFSAERLKGVDSTLKIQPAKLEDSAVYLCASSPDLAGVGNEQFFGPGTRLTVL.

The chain uses TRBV11-2 and TRBJ1-2; a possible D gene is TRBD1 (5 bases). Germline V gene data show CDR1 as SGHAT and CDR2 as FQNNGV. Trimming cost V 5 bases and J 8 bases, with 21 bases left between them. This CDR3 spans 15 amino acids. The CDR3 DNA follows: TGTGCCAGCAGCACCCCCGGGGGGTCCTGGAGCGGCTACACCTTC. This gives the protein CASSTPGGSWSGYTF. Full variable domain (rest looked up from reference TRBV11-2 and TRBJ1-2): EAGVAQSPRYKIIEKRQSVAFWCNPISGHATLYWYQQILGQGPKLLIQFQNNGVVDDSQLPKDRFSAERLKGVDSTLKIQPAKLEDSAVYLCASSTPGGSWSGYTFGSGTRLTVV.

J is TRBJ2-3 and V is TRBV28, with 8 bases fitting TRBD1. CDR1 is MDHEN, CDR2 SYDVKM, per germline. The CDR3 consists of 15 residues. Trimming cost V 8 bases and J 4 bases; bases outside gene matches: 11. The CDR3 DNA reads TGTGCCAGCCAAAGCGGAAACAGGGGGGCAGATACGCAGTATTTT. This translates into CASQSGNRGADTQYF.

The chain couples TRBV10-3 to TRBJ2-3; D unresolved. The CDR3 has 15 residues. Germline V gene sequence: CDR1 ENHRY, CDR2 SYGVKD. Trimming shortened V by 3 bases and J by 2 bases, and 12 bases separated the two germline ends. The DNA for the CDR3 is TGTGCCATCAGTGATGTGCCATCGAACACAGATACGCAGTATTTT. Translated: CAISDVPSNTDTQYF.

This chain uses TRBV5-1 with TRBJ1-3; D ambiguous. The CDR3 runs to 14 residues. V gave up 4 bases and J gave up 4 bases, with 12 bases separating them. Germline CDR1 SGHRS, CDR2 YFSETQ. The CDR3 DNA sequence: TGCGCCAGCAGCCCGGACGGGTGGGGAAACACCATATATTTT. Its protein is CASSPDGWGNTIYF.

The CDR3 DNA sequence: TGTGCCTGGAGTGTAGCCCTCTACTACACCTTC. This gives the protein CAWSVALYYTF. V gene TRBV30 combines with J gene TRBJ1-2, with unresolved D. V shed 0 bases and J shed 10 bases, with 9 bases lying between them. This CDR3 is built from 11 residues. Germline V gives CDR1 GTSNPN, CDR2 SVGIG (reference sequence).

The gene calls are TRBV6-6 and TRBJ1-4; 7 positions agree with TRBD1. V gave up 8 bases and J gave up 13 bases; unmatched junction bases: 19. The CDR3 consists of 15 residues. Germline V CDR1 and CDR2: MNHNY, SVGAGI (reference sequence). CDR3 in amino acids: CASSPPGDSPGGLFF. The CDR3 DNA sequence: TGTGCCAGCTCTCCTCCGGGGGACAGCCCCGGCGGACTGTTTTTT.

In this sample, this clone turned up a few times. The chain uses TRBV28 and TRBJ1-1, with a tentative D call TRBD1 (6 bases). The CDR3 is 13 amino acids. The germline V gene has CDR1 MDHEN and CDR2 SYDVKM. Trimming removed 6 bases from V and 4 bases from J, with 12 bases in between. CDR3 coding DNA: TGTGCCAGCAGAACAGGGATTCCCACTGAAGCTTTCTTT. Encoded protein: CASRTGIPTEAFF.

The chain is built from TRBV13 and TRBJ2-1; a weak D match, TRBD2 (5 bases). This CDR3 spans 12 amino acids. Trimming took 2 bases from V and 12 from J, leaving 11 bases between them. CDR1 and CDR2 (germline): PRHDT, FYEKMQ (reference sequence). DNA of the CDR3: TGTGCCAGCAGCTTATACGGGAAAGCGCAGTTCTTC. Translated, it gives CASSLYGKAQFF.

The chain links TRBV6-5 to TRBJ2-7; perhaps TRBD2 as D (6 bases). The CDR3 loop spans 14 amino acids. CDR1 is MNHEY, CDR2 SVGAGI, per germline. V was pared by 6 bases and J by 2 bases, with 14 bases between. This CDR3 is CASRPTGGTYEQYF. The CDR3 bases are TGTGCCAGCAGACCCACCGGCGGGACCTACGAGCAGTACTTC.

V gene TRBV9 combines with J gene TRBJ1-2; D unresolved. This CDR3 comprises 14 residues. V gave up 0 bases and J gave up 8 bases, with 14 bases separating them. CDR1 is SGDLS and CDR2 is YYNGEE in the germline V gene. This chain's CDR3 is CASSVVPESGGYTF. CDR3 bases: TGTGCCAGCAGCGTAGTCCCAGAATCGGGCGGCTACACCTTC.